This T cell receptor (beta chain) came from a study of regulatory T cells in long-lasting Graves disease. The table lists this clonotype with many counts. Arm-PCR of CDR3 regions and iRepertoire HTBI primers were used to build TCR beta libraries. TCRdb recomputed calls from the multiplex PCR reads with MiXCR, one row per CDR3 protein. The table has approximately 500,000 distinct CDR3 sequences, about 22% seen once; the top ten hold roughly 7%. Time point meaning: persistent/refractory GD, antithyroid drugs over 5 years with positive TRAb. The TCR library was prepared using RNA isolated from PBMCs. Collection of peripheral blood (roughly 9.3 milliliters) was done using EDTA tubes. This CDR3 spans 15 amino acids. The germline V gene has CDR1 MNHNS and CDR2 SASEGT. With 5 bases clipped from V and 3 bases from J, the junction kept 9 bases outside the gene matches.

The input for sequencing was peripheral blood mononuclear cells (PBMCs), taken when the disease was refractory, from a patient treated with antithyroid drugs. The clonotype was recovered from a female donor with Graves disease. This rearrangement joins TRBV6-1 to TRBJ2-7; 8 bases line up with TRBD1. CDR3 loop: CASSLRDRLLYEQYF. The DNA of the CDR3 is TGTGCCAGCAGTCTCCGGGACAGGCTACTCTACGAGCAGTACTTC.